The sequence of this T cell receptor beta chain was determined in a study of CD8 T cells in ankylosing spondylitis. CDR1 and CDR2 (germline): DFQATT, SNEGSKA (reference sequence). Trimming removed 1 base at V and 8 bases at J, with 15 bases between. This CDR3 contains 15 residues. In making TCR beta libraries, quantitative 5'-RACE with molecular barcodes was used. TCRdb re-analysed the 5' RACE reads in MiXCR, keeping a single row per CDR3 protein. This table holds hundreds of thousands of distinct CDR3 sequences, roughly 12% found once. Overall study results and limits: Matched ankylosing spondylitis synovial fluid reportedly showed significant enrichment of disease-linked clones. Disease-linked clones bore a CD8+ phenotype and were relatively rare in peripheral blood. In ankylosing spondylitis blood, a motif of about 8 highly homologous TCR beta variants appeared characteristic.

This clonotype was picked up many times. Its antigen is undetermined. The receptor's source is a male donor with ankylosing spondylitis. The sample consisted of blood, either unsorted or a sorted T cell fraction (not recorded which). This chain joins TRBV20-1 and TRBJ1-6; D gene uncertain. Written as DNA, the CDR3 is TGCAGTGCTAGAGCACGGACCGCGATTGATTCACCCCTCCACTTT. Its translation is CSARARTAIDSPLHF.